This is a list of T cell receptor beta chains from one sample in a study of CD8+CD57+ T cells in acquired aplastic anemia. TCRdb re-called the reads with MiXCR, one entry per CDR3 protein. The sample holds 75,000 to 80,000 distinct CDR3 sequences, roughly two thirds seen once. Sequences were obtained from sorted CD4+, CD8+, or CD8+CD57+ T cells (not recorded which) from PBMCs. These receptor sequences come from a human donor with aplastic anemia. CDR3s include the opening cysteine and the closing phenylalanine or tryptophan. D genes are given only for firm matches. A clone size is listed for some rows: how often the clone was seen (once, few, many), or a class if it is expanded.

cdr3_aa	cdr3_nt	v_call	j_call	d_call	clone_size
CASSLVGNSNQPQHF	TGTGCCAGCAGCTTAGTCGGTAATAGCAATCAGCCCCAGCATTTT	TRBV7-9	TRBJ1-5	.	.
CSVVGGRGYGYTF	TGCAGCGTTGTCGGCGGGAGGGGCTATGGCTACACCTTC	TRBV29-1	TRBJ1-2	.	.
CSVGPPLAGYYEQYF	TGCAGCGTTGGCCCCCCCTTGGCAGGTTACTACGAGCAGTACTTC	TRBV29-1	TRBJ2-7	.	.
CASRSEAGALSTQYF	TGTGCCAGCCGTTCTGAGGCGGGGGCCCTGTCTACGCAGTATTTT	TRBV2	TRBJ2-3	.	.
CATGEGENVQPQHF	TGTGCCACCGGGGAAGGGGAAAATGTTCAGCCCCAGCATTTT	TRBV10-3	TRBJ1-5	.	.
CSVEDIGPGTEAFF	TGCAGCGTTGAAGATATCGGCCCCGGGACTGAAGCTTTCTTT	TRBV29-1	TRBJ1-1	.	.
CASSIGQGRDTQYF	TGTGCCAGCAGTATCGGACAGGGCCGGGATACGCAGTATTTT	TRBV2	TRBJ2-3	TRBD1	.
CASSPSGTQETQYF	TGTGCCAGCAGCCCGAGCGGGACTCAAGAGACCCAGTACTTC	TRBV7-2	TRBJ2-5	TRBD2	few
CASSRSQGSETQYF	TGTGCCAGCAGCCGGTCACAGGGTTCGGAGACCCAGTACTTC	TRBV7-3	TRBJ2-5	.	.
CATSKMGGNTEAFF	TGTGCCACCAGCAAAATGGGGGGGAACACTGAAGCTTTCTTT	TRBV15	TRBJ1-1	.	.
CASSGGGGRGTEAFF	TGTGCCAGCAGTGGGGGCGGGGGCCGGGGAACTGAAGCTTTCTTT	TRBV2	TRBJ1-1	.	few
CSARTTNYGYTF	TGCAGTGCTAGGACCACTAACTATGGCTACACCTTC	TRBV20-1	TRBJ1-2	.	once
CASSVPGPRNQPQHF	TGTGCCTCGTCTGTTCCGGGACCGCGCAATCAGCCCCAGCATTTT	TRBV10-3	TRBJ1-5	.	.
CSVGGNEKLFF	TGCAGCGTTGGAGGGAATGAAAAACTGTTTTTT	TRBV29-1	TRBJ1-4	.	.
CSVTGTYPYEQYF	TGCAGCGTTACCGGGACATACCCCTACGAGCAGTACTTC	TRBV29-1	TRBJ2-7	.	.
CASSWLKGNQPQHF	TGTGCCAGCAGCTGGTTAAAGGGCAATCAGCCCCAGCATTTT	TRBV7-4	TRBJ1-5	.	.
CASSYEGPIETQYF	TGTGCCAGCAGTTACGAGGGCCCGATCGAGACCCAGTACTTC	TRBV7-8	TRBJ2-5	.	.
CAISDEGSYNSPLHF	TGTGCCATCAGTGATGAGGGGTCCTATAATTCACCCCTCCACTTT	TRBV10-3	TRBJ1-6	.	.
CSARVLSGTVSYEQYF	TGCAGTGCTAGGGTCTTATCCGGGACAGTGAGTTACGAGCAGTACTTC	TRBV20-1	TRBJ2-7	TRBD1	few
CASSLAGRSTDTQYF	TGTGCCAGCAGCTTAGCGGGACGTAGCACAGATACGCAGTATTTT	TRBV11-1	TRBJ2-3	.	.
CASSADRGRQFF	TGTGCCAGCAGTGCTGACAGGGGACGGCAGTTCTTC	TRBV25-1	TRBJ2-1	TRBD1	.
CASSLSRGAETQYF	TGTGCCAGCAGCTTAAGTCGGGGGGCGGAGACCCAGTACTTC	TRBV7-2	TRBJ2-5	.	once
CATSARERTYEQYF	TGTGCCACCAGTGCCCGGGAGCGAACCTACGAGCAGTACTTC	TRBV24-1	TRBJ2-7	.	.
CASSLGRHGPFFYEQFF	TGTGCCAGCAGCTTAGGGAGACACGGGCCTTTTTTCTATGAGCAGTTCTTC	TRBV11-1	TRBJ2-1	.	once
CASSNTEMGEQFF	TGCGCCAGCAGTAATACCGAAATGGGTGAGCAGTTCTTC	TRBV10-1	TRBJ2-1	.	.
CSVGDFYGYTF	TGCAGCGTTGGGGACTTTTATGGCTACACCTTC	TRBV29-1	TRBJ1-2	.	.